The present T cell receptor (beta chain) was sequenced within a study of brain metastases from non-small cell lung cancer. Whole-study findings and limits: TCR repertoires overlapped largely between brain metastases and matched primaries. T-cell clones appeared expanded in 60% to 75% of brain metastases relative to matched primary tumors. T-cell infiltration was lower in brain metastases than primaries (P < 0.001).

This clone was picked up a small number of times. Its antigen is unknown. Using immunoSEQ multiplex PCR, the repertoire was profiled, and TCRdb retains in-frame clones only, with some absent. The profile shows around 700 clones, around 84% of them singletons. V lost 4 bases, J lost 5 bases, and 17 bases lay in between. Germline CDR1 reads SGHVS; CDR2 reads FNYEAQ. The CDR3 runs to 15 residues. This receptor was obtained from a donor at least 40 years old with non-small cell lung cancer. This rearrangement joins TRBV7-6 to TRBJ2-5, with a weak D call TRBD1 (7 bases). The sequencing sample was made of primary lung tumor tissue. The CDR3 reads CASSSLRGVGETQYF. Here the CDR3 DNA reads TGTGCCAGCAGCTCCCTCAGGGGGGTCGGGGAGACCCAGTACTTC.